The 25 T cell receptor beta chains below all came from one sample that was sequenced in a study of blood T cell repertoires in COVID-19. TCRdb's table, derived via immunoSEQ multiplex PCR, lists solely in-frame clones and lacks some. Of 310,000 or so clones detected, 87% appear once; the ten largest clones hold 1%. Sequenced: peripheral blood. Every receptor here comes from a man aged 50 or older with active or convalescent COVID-19.

The chain uses TRBV5-1 and TRBJ1-4; D gene unclear. Germline V lookup: CDR1 SGHRS, CDR2 YFSETQ. V was clipped by 1 base and J by 7 bases, with 11 bases between them. CDR3 size: 14 residues. The CDR3 DNA follows: TGCGCCAGCAGCTTGACGGGCGGAGGTGAAAAACTGTTTTTT. It specifies CASSLTGGGEKLFF.

J is TRBJ1-6 and V is TRBV7-2; 7 nucleotides match TRBD1. The germline CDR1 and CDR2 sequences are SGHTA and FQGNSA. The CDR3 spans 15 residues. J gave up 6 bases and V 1 base, and 3 bases lay outside the gene matches. CDR3 sequence reads: CASSLGTGLNSPLHF. In DNA, the CDR3 is TGTGCCAGCAGCTTAGGGACAGGCCTTAATTCACCCCTCCACTTT.

V gene TRBV7-6 combines with J gene TRBJ2-7, with D perhaps matching TRBD1 (6 bases). V dropped 4 bases and J dropped 5 bases, with 9 bases sitting between them. The CDR3 contains 12 residues. The V gene's germline CDR1 is SGHVS and CDR2 FNYEAQ. CDR3 loop: CASSSAGDEQYF. The CDR3 DNA sequence: TGTGCCAGCAGCTCCGCAGGGGACGAGCAGTACTTC.

This rearrangement joins TRBV7-8 to TRBJ2-1; 10 bases match TRBD2. Germline assignment: CDR1 SGHVS and CDR2 FQNEAQ. CDR3 length equals 16 residues. J lost 0 bases, V lost 5 bases, and 4 bases had no gene match. The CDR3 DNA is TGTGCCAGCAGCCGCGGGACTAGCGTCTCCTACAATGAGCAGTTCTTC. This encodes CASSRGTSVSYNEQFF. The variable domain in full, completed from reference TRBV7-8 and TRBJ2-1, reads GAGVSQSPRYKVAKRGQDVALRCDPISGHVSLFWYQQALGQGPEFLTYFQNEAQLDKSGLPSDRFFAERPEGSVSTLKIQRTQQEDSAVYLCASSRGTSVSYNEQFFGPGTRLTVL.

This chain links TRBV7-2 with TRBJ2-7; possible D gene TRBD2, 7 bases. Trimming removed 1 base from V and 1 base from J, with 11 bases in between. CDR1 is SGHTA, CDR2 FQGNSA, per germline. This CDR3 is built from 15 residues. Here the CDR3 reads CASSLVKGGSYEQYF. The CDR3 coding sequence is TGTGCCAGCAGCTTAGTAAAGGGGGGGTCCTACGAGCAGTACTTC. Full variable domain (outside the CDR3, taken from reference TRBV7-2 and TRBJ2-7): GAGVSQSPSNKVTEKGKDVELRCDPISGHTALYWYRQSLGQGLEFLIYFQGNSAPDKSGLPSDRFSAERTGGSVSTLTIQRTQQEDSAVYLCASSLVKGGSYEQYFGPGTRLTVT.

This CDR3 is CASSYTSLGSYEQYF. DNA for the CDR3: TGTGCCAGTAGTTATACTAGTTTGGGCTCCTACGAGCAGTACTTC. V and J are TRBV19 and TRBJ2-7, with a weak D call TRBD2 (5 bases). The CDR3 is 15 residues long. V lost 5 bases, J lost 0 bases, and 14 bases lay in between. The germline CDR1 and CDR2 sequences are LNHDA and SQIVND (reference sequence).

The J gene is TRBJ1-5, the V gene TRBV15; D gene unclear. Germline V CDR1 and CDR2: LNHNV, YYDKDF (reference sequence). V was shortened by 5 bases and J by 0 bases, with 8 bases between the two germline ends. The CDR3 covers 14 residues. Here the CDR3 DNA reads TGTGCCACCAGCCTGACTGCTAGCAATCAGCCCCAGCATTTT. It specifies CATSLTASNQPQHF.

This clone was observed a handful of times. This chain joins TRBV19 and TRBJ1-6, with a weak D call TRBD1 (6 bases). V was trimmed by 0 bases and J by 8 bases, leaving 11 bases between them. The CDR3 runs to 15 residues. Germline V gene sequence: CDR1 LNHDA, CDR2 SQIVND (reference sequence). The CDR3 spells CASSIDGQGYSPLHF. In DNA form, the CDR3 reads TGTGCCAGTAGTATAGACGGGCAGGGGTATTCACCCCTCCACTTT.

The V gene is TRBV19, the J gene TRBJ1-4, with TRBD1 identical over 8 bases. V dropped 5 bases and J dropped 1; count of bases not matched to a gene: 6. Germline values: CDR1 LNHDA, CDR2 SQIVND (reference sequence). CDR3 size: 16 residues. The CDR3 loop is CASSPGQGRTNEKLFF. The CDR3 DNA follows: TGTGCCAGTAGTCCTGGACAGGGACGAACTAATGAAAAACTGTTTTTT.

A few counts support this clone. The chain joins TRBV28 to TRBJ1-4, with TRBD1 as a possible D gene (5 bases). The germline CDR1 and CDR2 sequences are MDHEN and SYDVKM. V gave up 5 bases and J gave up 4 bases, with 14 bases separating them. The CDR3 extends over 15 amino acids. In DNA form, the CDR3 reads TGTGCCAGCAGTCCCTGGACACGGAGTAATGAAAAACTGTTTTTT. This gives the protein CASSPWTRSNEKLFF.

The J gene is TRBJ2-7, the V gene TRBV28, with TRBD2 identical over 7 bases. This CDR3 is 18 amino acids long. Germline values: CDR1 MDHEN, CDR2 SYDVKM. V lost 8 bases, J lost 0 bases, and 19 bases stayed unmatched. The CDR3 loop reads CASPPWPASGTSSYEQYF. The CDR3 DNA sequence: TGTGCCAGCCCCCCATGGCCGGCTAGCGGCACTAGCTCCTACGAGCAGTACTTC. The whole variable domain, filled in from reference TRBV28 and TRBJ2-7, reads DVKVTQSSRYLVKRTGEKVFLECVQDMDHENMFWYRQDPGLGLRLIYFSYDVKMKEKGDIPEGYSVSREKKERFSLILESASTNQTSMYLCASPPWPASGTSSYEQYFGPGTRLTVT.

The V and J genes are TRBV2 and TRBJ2-1, with TRBD1 matching 10 bases. Trimming at V came to 4 bases and at J to 4 bases, leaving 10 bases not matched to a gene. The germline V gene has CDR1 SNHLY and CDR2 FYNNEI. The CDR3 consists of 17 residues. Here the CDR3 reads CASSVGLGQGDYNEQFF. CDR3 in DNA: TGTGCCAGCAGTGTCGGTCTAGGACAGGGGGATTACAATGAGCAGTTCTTC.

The chain couples TRBV18 to TRBJ2-6; a possible D gene is TRBD1 (6 bases). Looked up from germline, CDR1 is KGHSH and CDR2 is LQKENI. CDR3 length equals 16 residues. With 5 bases removed from V and 1 base from J, the gap between germline ends came to 12 bases. CDR3 protein: CASSTTQGSGANVLTF. The CDR3 DNA is TGTGCCAGCTCAACAACCCAGGGGTCTGGGGCCAACGTCCTGACTTTC.

The rearrangement joins TRBV19 to TRBJ2-2, with D maybe TRBD2 (7 bases). V was pared by 3 bases and J by 9 bases, with 14 bases between. This CDR3 is 14 amino acids long. CDR1 LNHDA and CDR2 SQIVND come from the germline V gene (reference sequence). This chain's CDR3 is CASSIVGGARELFF. In DNA form, the CDR3 reads TGTGCCAGTAGTATTGTGGGGGGGGCCCGGGAGCTGTTTTTT.

The CDR3 coding sequence is TGCAGTGCTAGTCTTCAGTCCGCTGAAGCTTTCTTT. Translation: CSASLQSAEAFF. This chain connects TRBV20-1 to TRBJ1-1; D uncertain. CDR1 DFQATT and CDR2 SNEGSKA come from the germline V gene (reference sequence). This CDR3 is 12 amino acids long. V was shortened by 3 bases and J by 6 bases, with 11 bases between the two germline ends.

The genes are TRBV7-9 and TRBJ1-6, with a tentative D call TRBD1 (6 bases). The CDR3 runs to 14 residues. Per germline, CDR1 SEHNR and CDR2 FQNEAQ (reference sequence). V gave up 4 bases and J gave up 10 bases, with 14 bases separating them. CDR3 in DNA: TGTGCCAGCAGCTCCACAGGGTTCTACTCACCCCTCCACTTT. Amino acids: CASSSTGFYSPLHF.

The chain combines TRBV3-1 (or the pseudogene TRBV3-2) with TRBJ2-7; 7 bases map to TRBD1. The CDR3 is 14 residues long. V lost 1 base to trimming and J lost 7 bases; unmatched junction nucleotides: 7. Germline V gene data show CDR1 as LGHDT and CDR2 as YNNKEL (reference sequence). CDR3 sequence: CASSQGDRDGEQYF. The CDR3 bases are TGTGCCAGCAGCCAAGGTGACAGGGATGGAGAGCAGTACTTC.

The chain joins TRBV5-1 to TRBJ2-1, with 7 bases matching TRBD2. CDR1 and CDR2 from the germline V gene are SGHRS and YFSETQ. CDR3 length: 15 residues. V lost 2 bases, J lost 9 bases, and 11 bases stayed unmatched. As DNA, the CDR3 is TGCGCCAGCAGCTTTGCCGGGAGGTCCCTCCGTGAGCAGTTCTTC. Its protein product is CASSFAGRSLREQFF.

This chain connects TRBV29-1 to TRBJ2-1; 8 nucleotides agree with TRBD1. The CDR3 has 15 residues. The germline V gene encodes CDR1 SQVTM and CDR2 ANQGSEA. The J segment lost 4 bases and the V segment lost 5 bases, leaving 10 bases of the junction unmatched. CDR3 residues: CSVPGQGNRYNEQFF. CDR3 nucleotides: TGCAGCGTTCCCGGACAGGGTAACCGATACAATGAGCAGTTCTTC.

The chain carries TRBV6-5 and TRBJ2-3, with a tentative D call TRBD1 (6 bases). This CDR3 is built from 14 residues. V lost 6 bases and J 2 bases, leaving 12 bases between the germline ends. The germline gives CDR1 MNHEY, CDR2 SVGAGI. The CDR3 coding sequence is TGTGCCAGCAGGGAGGACAGCCACACAGATACGCAGTATTTT. Protein: CASREDSHTDTQYF.

This chain connects TRBV28 to TRBJ1-4, with 8 nucleotides matching TRBD1. V was clipped by 9 bases and J by 3 bases; unmatched bases: 15. Germline V gene sequence: CDR1 MDHEN, CDR2 SYDVKM. The CDR3 length is 17 residues. CDR3 amino acids: CASRQGLATLSNEKLFF. Here the CDR3 DNA reads TGTGCCAGTCGACAGGGGCTCGCCACCCTTTCTAATGAAAAACTGTTTTTT.

J is TRBJ2-3 and V is TRBV4-1; D is uncertain. Between the trimmed V and J ends, which lost 0 bases and 4 bases, there was a span of 8 bases. The CDR3 consists of 14 residues. Germline loops: CDR1 MGHRA, CDR2 YSYEKL. The CDR3 DNA reads TGCGCCAGCAGCCAAGAACCAGTCCCAGATACGCAGTATTTT. This sequence encodes CASSQEPVPDTQYF.

The chain carries TRBV12-3 or TRBV12-4 and TRBJ2-5; weak D call: TRBD2 (6 bases). The V gene lost 3 bases and the J gene lost 5 bases, with 10 bases spanning the gap. The CDR3 totals 13 residues. The DNA for the CDR3 is TGTGCCAGCAGTTTTGGGGGGAAGGAGACCCAGTACTTC. Amino acids: CASSFGGKETQYF.

The CDR3 sequence is CASSHAWFRSYNEQFF. The DNA for the CDR3 is TGTGCCAGCAGCCATGCTTGGTTTCGGTCCTACAATGAGCAGTTCTTC. V usage is TRBV3-1 (or the pseudogene TRBV3-2) and J usage is TRBJ2-1, with no clear D. The CDR3 is 16 amino acids. Per the germline V gene, CDR1 is LGHDT and CDR2 is YNNKEL (reference sequence). Trimming left V 3 bases short and J 1 base short, with 13 bases between.

The V and J genes are TRBV19 and TRBJ1-5, with 12 nucleotides matching TRBD1. The V and J ends lost 7 bases and 4 bases, in that order; junction bases with no gene match: 17. This CDR3 has 19 amino acids. The germline gives CDR1 LNHDA, CDR2 SQIVND (reference sequence). CDR3 bases: TGTGCCAGTACAAACGGGAGGGACAGGGGGCGAGGTCCGAATCAGCCCCAGCATTTT. It yields the protein CASTNGRDRGRGPNQPQHF.